The next 25 T cell receptor beta chains were all read from a single sample in a study of shared clonotypes between healthy human individuals. Some clones are missing from TCRdb's copy, which holds only in-frame ones; the method was immunoSEQ multiplex PCR. The data hold some 510,000 clones, with 60% to 85% observed a single time. Sequenced material: PBMCs. These receptors were taken from a woman between 40 and 50 years old in good health. Some clones in this sample may be carry-over from other donors' samples.

The V gene is TRBV6-1, the J gene TRBJ2-1, with 7 bases lining up with TRBD1. Germline CDR1 is MNHNS and CDR2 is SASEGT. There are 15 residues in the CDR3. V shed 1 base, J shed 4 bases, and the junction held 4 bases outside the gene matches. Here the CDR3 DNA reads TGTGCCAGCAGTGAAGGGACAGGTACTTACAATGAGCAGTTCTTC. This translates into CASSEGTGTYNEQFF.

The chain combines TRBV7-3 with TRBJ2-3, with 16 bases identical to TRBD2. The ends lost 5 bases at V and 8 bases at J; junction bases unmatched: 10. CDR1 is SGHTA and CDR2 is FQGTGA in the germline V gene. The CDR3 totals 17 residues. The CDR3 DNA reads as TGTGCCAGCAGCCCTTTCCCTGGGACTAGCGGGAGGGGTACGCAGTATTTT. Protein sequence: CASSPFPGTSGRGTQYF.

V usage is TRBV6-5 and J usage is TRBJ2-7; D is uncertain. The CDR3 is 13 amino acids. With 2 bases removed from V and 0 bases from J, the gap between germline ends came to 5 bases. Germline assignment: CDR1 MNHEY and CDR2 SVGAGI. CDR3 region: CASSYSYSYEQYF. CDR3 bases: TGTGCCAGCAGTTACAGCTACTCCTACGAGCAGTACTTC.

The chain has TRBV11-2 and TRBJ2-3; 7 bases match TRBD2. CDR1 and CDR2 (germline): SGHAT, FQNNGV. Trimming cost V 4 bases and J 1 base; bases outside gene matches: 8. The CDR3 loop spans 16 amino acids. As DNA, the CDR3 is TGTGCCAGCAGCTCTGGGGGGGACCAGCGCACAGATACGCAGTATTTT. Its translation: CASSSGGDQRTDTQYF.

This chain joins TRBV19 and TRBJ2-2; the match to TRBD2 covers 10 bases. Germline V gives CDR1 LNHDA, CDR2 SQIVND (reference sequence). The CDR3 spans 19 residues. J lost 0 bases, V lost 3 bases, and 10 bases had no gene match. CDR3 sequence: CASSIWAGLAETNTGELFF. DNA for the CDR3: TGTGCCAGTAGTATCTGGGCCGGACTAGCGGAAACGAACACCGGGGAGCTGTTTTTT. Drawing the rest from reference TRBV19 and TRBJ2-2, the complete variable domain is DGGITQSPKYLFRKEGQNVTLSCEQNLNHDAMYWYRQDPGQGLRLIYYSQIVNDFQKGDIAEGYSVSREKKESFPLTVTSAQKNPTAFYLCASSIWAGLAETNTGELFFGEGSRLTVL.

The V gene is TRBV5-1, the J gene TRBJ2-6; the D is unclear. The germline V gene encodes CDR1 SGHRS and CDR2 YFSETQ. This CDR3 is 18 amino acids long. V lost 1 base and J lost 0, with 14 bases in between. Written as DNA, the CDR3 is TGCGCCAGCAGCTTGAATGGCGGCATCCCCTCTGGGGCCAACGTCCTGACTTTC. This gives the protein CASSLNGGIPSGANVLTF.

This chain connects TRBV7-8 to TRBJ2-5; 10 bases are shared with TRBD2. CDR1 and CDR2 from the germline V gene are SGHVS and FQNEAQ. The CDR3 contains 16 residues. Trimming cost V 4 bases and J 0 bases; bases outside gene matches: 5. This CDR3 is CASSSSSGSHQETQYF. CDR3 nucleotides: TGTGCCAGCAGCTCCTCTAGCGGGAGTCACCAAGAGACCCAGTACTTC.

Only a few counts were recorded for this clone. The gene calls are TRBV7-6 and TRBJ1-2, with D possibly matching TRBD1 (6 bases). Trimming removed 5 bases at V and 2 bases at J, with 9 bases between. Germline V gives CDR1 SGHVS, CDR2 FNYEAQ. The CDR3 length is 13 residues. In DNA form, the CDR3 reads TGTGCCAGCAGCCAGGACAGCAACTATGGCTACACCTTC. Its protein is CASSQDSNYGYTF.

The gene calls are TRBV4-2 and TRBJ2-7, with a weak D call TRBD2 (5 bases). CDR3 length: 18 amino acids. With 4 bases removed from V and 0 bases from J, the gap between germline ends came to 22 bases. Germline values: CDR1 LGHNA, CDR2 YNFKEQ. The CDR3, as DNA: TGTGCCAGCAGCCGAAAAAGGTGGAGGACGGATAGCTCCTACGAGCAGTACTTC. Encoded protein: CASSRKRWRTDSSYEQYF.

The J gene is TRBJ1-5, the V gene TRBV28; no reliable D call. Germline CDR1 reads MDHEN; CDR2 reads SYDVKM. The CDR3 covers 15 residues. V shed 3 bases and J shed 4 bases, with 13 bases lying between them. DNA for the CDR3: TGTGCCAGCAGTTTTTTATTGGGTCGTAATCAGCCCCAGCATTTT. It codes for CASSFLLGRNQPQHF.

The J gene is TRBJ1-5, the V gene TRBV11-2; D ambiguous. The CDR3 contains 14 residues. Germline V lookup: CDR1 SGHAT, CDR2 FQNNGV. Trimming took 0 bases from V and 5 from J, leaving 8 bases between them. As DNA, the CDR3 is TGTGCCAGCAGCTTAGATGGTTCCCATCAGCCCCAGCATTTT. Translated, it gives CASSLDGSHQPQHF.

The V gene is TRBV11-2, the J gene TRBJ2-1; TRBD2 agrees at 7 bases. This CDR3 comprises 13 residues. Germline values: CDR1 SGHAT, CDR2 FQNNGV. Unmatched junction bases numbered 7, after V lost 5 bases and J lost 9 bases. CDR3 protein: CASSQVSSGEQFF. As DNA, the CDR3 is TGTGCCAGCAGCCAAGTATCTAGCGGTGAGCAGTTCTTC.

As DNA, the CDR3 is TGTGCCAGCAGCCAGACCCGCGCGGGGGCCTACAATGAGCAGTTCTTC. Translating gives CASSQTRAGAYNEQFF. The chain combines TRBV7-9 with TRBJ2-1; 7 bases are a match to TRBD2. The CDR3 has 16 residues. After removal of 5 bases from V and 2 bases from J, the junction contained 9 bases not matched to a gene. Germline CDR1 and CDR2: SEHNR and FQNEAQ (reference sequence).

This clone was seen ten or more times. This sample also contains other DNA sequences that code for the same CDR3. The gene calls are TRBV4-3 and TRBJ2-2; TRBD2 is a possible D gene (6 bases). CDR3 length: 18 amino acids. Trimming stripped 4 bases from V and 5 bases from J, with 23 bases between. CDR1 is LGHNA, CDR2 YSLEER, per germline. The CDR3 DNA is TGCGCCAGCAGCCGACGTCTTTTTTCGCGGGAAGGAACCGGGGAGCTGTTTTTT. As protein: CASSRRLFSREGTGELFF.

This chain joins TRBV19 and TRBJ2-2; tentative D call: TRBD1 (6 bases). V was shortened by 5 bases and J by 2 bases, with 9 bases between the two germline ends. Germline CDR1 LNHDA, CDR2 SQIVND (reference sequence). The CDR3 has 14 amino acids. The CDR3 loop is CASSLDSNTGELFF. As DNA, the CDR3 is TGTGCCAGTAGTCTGGACAGTAACACCGGGGAGCTGTTTTTT.

The chain uses TRBV30 and TRBJ2-5; D unresolved. This CDR3 has 13 residues. The V end lost 0 bases, the J end lost 2 bases, and 7 bases lay between the germline ends. Germline V CDR1 and CDR2: GTSNPN, SVGIG (reference sequence). CDR3 nucleotides: TGTGCCTGGAGTGTACTGGGGCAAGAGACCCAGTACTTC. Amino acid sequence: CAWSVLGQETQYF. Variable domain in full (rest from reference TRBV30 and TRBJ2-5): SQTIHQWPATLVQPVGSPLSLECTVEGTSNPNLYWYRQAAGRGLQLLFYSVGIGQISSEVPQNLSASRPQDRQFILSSKKLLLSDSGFYLCAWSVLGQETQYFGPGTRLLVL.

V usage is TRBV11-2 and J usage is TRBJ2-7; the match to TRBD2 covers 8 bases. CDR3 length equals 15 residues. Germline CDR1 and CDR2: SGHAT and FQNNGV. After removal of 4 bases from V and 5 bases from J, the junction contained 10 bases not matched to a gene. This CDR3 is CASSSLGGLANEQYF. The CDR3 DNA reads as TGTGCCAGCAGCTCACTAGGCGGACTAGCAAACGAGCAGTACTTC. Variable domain in full (rest from reference TRBV11-2 and TRBJ2-7): EAGVAQSPRYKIIEKRQSVAFWCNPISGHATLYWYQQILGQGPKLLIQFQNNGVVDDSQLPKDRFSAERLKGVDSTLKIQPAKLEDSAVYLCASSSLGGLANEQYFGPGTRLTVT.

This clone appeared a few times. This chain joins TRBV6-5 and TRBJ1-4, with D perhaps TRBD1 (6 bases). The CDR3 length is 14 residues. Trimming cost V 5 bases and J 8 bases, with 15 bases left between them. The V gene's germline CDR1 is MNHEY and CDR2 SVGAGI. Written as DNA, the CDR3 is TGTGCCAGCAGTGTAAACAGGGTTAGCGAAAAACTGTTTTTT. It specifies CASSVNRVSEKLFF.

The chain combines TRBV5-4 with TRBJ2-3, with TRBD2 identical over 8 bases. The CDR3 loop spans 17 amino acids. Per the germline V gene, CDR1 is SGHNT and CDR2 is YYREEE (reference sequence). Losses at the gene ends were 5 bases for V and 2 bases for J; bases not matched to a gene: 13. The DNA for the CDR3 is TGTGCCAGCAGTCGAGCCCTTAGCGGGATAAACACAGATACGCAGTATTTT. Translation: CASSRALSGINTDTQYF.

The J gene is TRBJ2-5, the V gene TRBV5-4; D might be TRBD1 (7 bases). This CDR3 is built from 14 residues. V was trimmed by 2 bases and J by 5 bases, leaving 13 bases between them. CDR1 SGHNT and CDR2 YYREEE come from the germline V gene (reference sequence). CDR3 loop: CASSLRAGGETQYF. The DNA of the CDR3 is TGTGCCAGCAGCTTACGTGCAGGGGGGGAGACCCAGTACTTC.

The chain couples TRBV13 to TRBJ1-3, with D possibly TRBD1 on 5 matching bases. CDR1 is PRHDT, CDR2 FYEKMQ, per germline (reference sequence). This CDR3 spans 15 amino acids. V lost 5 bases and J lost 1, with 12 bases in between. Here the CDR3 DNA reads TGTGCCAGCAGCAAACCCAGACAGTCTGGAAACACCATATATTTT. Translating gives CASSKPRQSGNTIYF. Filled out from reference TRBV13 and TRBJ1-3, the complete variable domain reads AAGVIQSPRHLIKEKRETATLKCYPIPRHDTVYWYQQGPGQDPQFLISFYEKMQSDKGSIPDRFSAQQFSDYHSELNMSSLELGDSALYFCASSKPRQSGNTIYFGEGSWLTVV.

The chain combines TRBV30 with TRBJ1-5; maybe TRBD1 (6 bases). Germline loops: CDR1 GTSNPN, CDR2 SVGIG (reference sequence). The V and J ends lost 0 bases and 4 bases respectively, with 16 bases between them. The CDR3 is 16 residues long. The CDR3 region is CAWSVRGTSNNQPQHF. DNA for the CDR3: TGTGCCTGGAGTGTACGCGGGACATCCAATAATCAGCCCCAGCATTTT.

The chain links TRBV6-1 to TRBJ1-2, with 7 bases matching TRBD1. From germline, CDR1 is MNHNS and CDR2 SASEGT. The CDR3 spans 14 residues. The ends lost 6 bases at V and 4 bases at J; junction bases unmatched: 8. The CDR3 bases are TGTGCCAGCAGAAGGGGGCAGGGCCCCTATGGCTACACCTTC. It translates to CASRRGQGPYGYTF.

V is TRBV7-9 and J is TRBJ1-1; tentatively, D is TRBD1 (5 bases). The CDR3 contains 13 residues. The germline CDR1 and CDR2 sequences are SEHNR and FQNEAQ (reference sequence). The ends were cut back, 2 bases at V and 3 bases at J, with 7 bases in the middle. CDR3 DNA sequence: TGTGCCAGCAGCTTATTCAGGGACACTGAAGCTTTCTTT. Protein product: CASSLFRDTEAFF.

This sequence joins TRBV18 and TRBJ2-2, with D possibly being TRBD1 (6 bases). V was shortened by 3 bases and J by 1 base, with 12 bases between the two germline ends. Germline assignment: CDR1 KGHSH and CDR2 LQKENI. The CDR3 is 16 residues long. The CDR3, as DNA: TGTGCCAGCTCACCGTCGGGACACATGAACACCGGGGAGCTGTTTTTT. It is translated as CASSPSGHMNTGELFF.